This T cell receptor beta chain is drawn from a study of early T cells in non-severe SARS-CoV-2 infection. Study context: Unsorted whole blood bulk RNA was sequenced, with unpaired chains. Study outcomes and limitations: VDJdb-based annotation leaned toward anti-spike CD8 responses and missed private and CD4 specificities.

V shed 4 bases and J 5 bases; nucleotides not matched to a gene: 12. The CDR3 runs to 16 residues. Germline V lookup: CDR1 SGHRS, CDR2 YFSETQ. On this clonotype itself: Its antigen is unknown.

The TCR library protocol was used to attach unique molecular identifiers. These identifiers were attached to individual cDNA molecules. TCRdb re-derived calls from the 5' RACE reads in MiXCR, one entry per CDR3 protein. The sample holds 120,000 or so distinct CDR3 sequences; around 13% are singletons and the top ten take 3.5% to 4%. This chain joins TRBV5-1 and TRBJ2-7, with 10 nucleotides matching TRBD2. Sequencing was performed on whole blood, taken at baseline. The TCR was taken from an adult who was a healthcare worker with PCR-confirmed SARS-CoV-2 infection or an uninfected control (not recorded which). The CDR3 here is CASSTPGLAVNNEQYF. CDR3 DNA sequence: TGCGCCAGCAGCACACCCGGACTAGCGGTCAATAACGAGCAGTACTTC.